This record concerns one TCR beta chain sequence. The data belong to a study of T cell changes during pregnancy in multiple sclerosis. Germline lookup yields CDR1 SGHVT and CDR2 SQSDAQ. V lost 5 bases to trimming and J lost 8 bases; unmatched junction nucleotides: 7. CDR3 length: 13 residues. Using immunoSEQ multiplex PCR, the repertoire was profiled, and TCRdb retains in-frame clones only, with some absent. The data show 100,000 or so clones, more than 85% seen once. The origin of this receptor is a female donor with multiple sclerosis, enrolled in a pregnancy study. The chain joins TRBV7-4 to TRBJ1-2; 8 bases agree with TRBD1. The sequenced sample was peripheral blood, obtained in the second trimester of pregnancy. CDR3: CASSPDRAGGYTF. DNA for the CDR3: TGTGCCAGCAGCCCGGACAGGGCTGGGGGCTACACCTTC. The entire variable domain, with the rest obtained from reference TRBV7-4 and TRBJ1-2, is as follows: GAGVSQSPRYKVAKRGRDVALRCDSISGHVTLYWYRQTLGQGSEVLTYSQSDAQRDKSGRPSGRFSAERPERSVSTLKIQRTEQGDSAVYLCASSPDRAGGYTFGSGTRLTVV.